This T cell receptor beta chain was recorded in a study of control samples from healthy donors and cancer patients. CDR1 SGHTA and CDR2 FQGNSA come from the germline V gene. CDR3 length: 17 residues. The trim removed 1 base at V and 11 bases at J, leaving 15 bases unmatched. TCRdb keeps only in-frame clones here, not all; method: immunoSEQ multiplex PCR. The sample yields about 38,000 clones, 80% to 90% seen once. The source is a woman aged 55-70 years with lung cancer. The J gene is TRBJ1-4, the V gene TRBV7-2; TRBD1 aligns across 8 bases. Sequenced input: PBMCs. In DNA, the CDR3 is TGTGCCAGCAGCTTAGGGGCCCCAAATTTACAGGGGGGGAAACTGTTTTTT. Its translation: CASSLGAPNLQGGKLFF.